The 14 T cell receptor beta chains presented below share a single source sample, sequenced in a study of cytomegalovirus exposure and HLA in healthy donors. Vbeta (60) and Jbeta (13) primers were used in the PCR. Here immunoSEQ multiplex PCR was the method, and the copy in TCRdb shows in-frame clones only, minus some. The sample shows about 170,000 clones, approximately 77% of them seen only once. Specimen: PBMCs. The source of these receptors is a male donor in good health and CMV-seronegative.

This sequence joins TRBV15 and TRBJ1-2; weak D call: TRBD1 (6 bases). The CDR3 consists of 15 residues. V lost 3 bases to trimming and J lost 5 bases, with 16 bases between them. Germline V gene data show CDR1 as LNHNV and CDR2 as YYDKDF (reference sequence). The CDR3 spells CATSRISGTIYGYTF. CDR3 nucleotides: TGTGCCACCAGCAGGATATCCGGGACAATTTATGGCTACACCTTC.

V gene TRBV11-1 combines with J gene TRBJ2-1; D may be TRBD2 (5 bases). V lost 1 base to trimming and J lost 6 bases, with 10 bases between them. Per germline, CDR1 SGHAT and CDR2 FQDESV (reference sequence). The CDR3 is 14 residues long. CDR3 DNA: TGTGCCAGCAGCTTAGGGACTCGTGCCAATGAGCAGTTCTTC. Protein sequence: CASSLGTRANEQFF.

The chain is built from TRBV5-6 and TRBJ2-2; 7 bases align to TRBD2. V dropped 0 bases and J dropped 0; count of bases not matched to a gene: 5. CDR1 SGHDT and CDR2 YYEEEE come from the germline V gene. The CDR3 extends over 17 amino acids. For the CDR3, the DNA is TGTGCCAGCAGCTTGGTTACCGCGGGGGCGAACACCGGGGAGCTGTTTTTT. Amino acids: CASSLVTAGANTGELFF.

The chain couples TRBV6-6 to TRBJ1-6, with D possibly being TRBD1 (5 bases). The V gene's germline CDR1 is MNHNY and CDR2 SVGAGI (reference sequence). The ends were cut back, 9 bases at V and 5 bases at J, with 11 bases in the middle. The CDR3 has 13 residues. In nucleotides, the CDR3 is TGTGCCAGTCGTCAGGGTCATAATTCACCCCTCCACTTT. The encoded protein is CASRQGHNSPLHF.

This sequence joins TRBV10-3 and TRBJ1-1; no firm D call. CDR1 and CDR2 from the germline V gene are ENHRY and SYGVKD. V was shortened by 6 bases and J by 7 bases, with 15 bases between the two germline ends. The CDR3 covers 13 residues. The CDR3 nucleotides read TGTGCCATCAGAATTCGGGGTGAGGGTGAAGCTTTCTTT. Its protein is CAIRIRGEGEAFF.

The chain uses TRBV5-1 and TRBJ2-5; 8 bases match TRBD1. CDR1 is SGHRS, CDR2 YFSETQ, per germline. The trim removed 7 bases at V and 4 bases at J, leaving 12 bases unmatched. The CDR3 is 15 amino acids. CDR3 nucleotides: TGCGCCAGCGCCACCACAACAGGGGGAAGAGAGACCCAGTACTTC. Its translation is CASATTTGGRETQYF.

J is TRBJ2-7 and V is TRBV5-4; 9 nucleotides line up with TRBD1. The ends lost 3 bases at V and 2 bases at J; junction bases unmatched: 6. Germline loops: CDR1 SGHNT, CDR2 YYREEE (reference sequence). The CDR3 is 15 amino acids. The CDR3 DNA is TGTGCCAGCAGCTCGCCGGGACAGGGCACCTACGAGCAGTACTTC. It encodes CASSSPGQGTYEQYF.

CDR3 loop: CASSVVSGGAGTEAFF. CDR3 coding DNA: TGTGCCAGCAGCGTAGTGTCAGGGGGCGCCGGCACTGAAGCTTTCTTT. The chain carries TRBV9 and TRBJ1-1; TRBD1 matches at 8 bases. V gave up 0 bases and J gave up 4 bases; unmatched junction bases: 8. Germline CDR1 reads SGDLS; CDR2 reads YYNGEE. This CDR3 is built from 16 residues.

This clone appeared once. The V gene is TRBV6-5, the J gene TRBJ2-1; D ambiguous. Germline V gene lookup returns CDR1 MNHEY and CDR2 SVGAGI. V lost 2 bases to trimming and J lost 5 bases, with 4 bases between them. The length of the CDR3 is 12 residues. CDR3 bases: TGTGCCAGCAGTTACCGGGACAATGAGCAGTTCTTC. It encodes CASSYRDNEQFF.

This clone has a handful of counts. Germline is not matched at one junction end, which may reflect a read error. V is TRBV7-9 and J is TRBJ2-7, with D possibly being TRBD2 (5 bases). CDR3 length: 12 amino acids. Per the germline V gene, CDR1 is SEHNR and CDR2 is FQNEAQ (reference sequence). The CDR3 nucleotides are TGTTCCAGCAGCTTATGGGAGAGGGAGCAGTACTTC. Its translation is CSSSLWEREQYF.

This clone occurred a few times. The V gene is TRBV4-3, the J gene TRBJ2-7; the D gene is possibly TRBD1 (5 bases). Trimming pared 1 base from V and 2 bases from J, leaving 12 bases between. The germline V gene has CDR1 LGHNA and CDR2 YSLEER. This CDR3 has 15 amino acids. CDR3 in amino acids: CASSQVGTGTYEQYF. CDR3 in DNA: TGCGCCAGCAGCCAAGTGGGTACAGGTACCTACGAGCAGTACTTC.

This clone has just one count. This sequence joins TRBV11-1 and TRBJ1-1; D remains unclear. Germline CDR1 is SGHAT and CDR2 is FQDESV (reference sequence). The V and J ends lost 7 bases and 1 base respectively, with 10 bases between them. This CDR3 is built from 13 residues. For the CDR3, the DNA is TGTGCCAGCACTCGTCTCTGGAACACTGAAGCTTTCTTT. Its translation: CASTRLWNTEAFF.

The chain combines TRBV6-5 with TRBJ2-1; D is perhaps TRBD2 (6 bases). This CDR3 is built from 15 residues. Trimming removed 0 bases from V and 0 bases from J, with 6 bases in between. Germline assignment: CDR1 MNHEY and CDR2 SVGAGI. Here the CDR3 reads CASSYSGGSYNEQFF. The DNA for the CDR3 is TGTGCCAGCAGTTACTCGGGGGGCTCCTACAATGAGCAGTTCTTC.

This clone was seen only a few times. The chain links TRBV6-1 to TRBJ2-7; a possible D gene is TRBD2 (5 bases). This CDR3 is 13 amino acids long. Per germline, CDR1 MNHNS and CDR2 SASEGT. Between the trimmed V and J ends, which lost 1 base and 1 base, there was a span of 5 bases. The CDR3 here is CASSEGESYEQYF. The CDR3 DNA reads TGTGCCAGCAGTGAAGGGGAGTCCTACGAGCAGTACTTC.